These 17 T cell receptor beta chains were all obtained from the same sample, sequenced in a study of T cell changes during pregnancy in multiple sclerosis. Assay used: immunoSEQ multiplex PCR; TCRdb lists only in-frame clones, some missing. This sample has tens of thousands of clones; around 92% occur once, and the top ten carry about 8%. The material was CD8+ T cells from peripheral blood mononuclear cells, obtained in the third trimester of pregnancy. The receptors were sampled from a female donor with multiple sclerosis, enrolled in a pregnancy study.

The gene calls are TRBV4-1 and TRBJ2-3; 9 bases line up with TRBD2. Germline loops: CDR1 MGHRA, CDR2 YSYEKL. Trimming removed 2 bases from V and 6 bases from J; junction bases left unmatched: 15. The CDR3 totals 18 residues. The CDR3 DNA sequence: TGCGCCAGCAGCCAATATACCGACCCTAGCGGGGTGTCTGATACGCAGTATTTT. Protein: CASSQYTDPSGVSDTQYF.

This sequence joins TRBV4-1 and TRBJ1-2; 7 nucleotides align to TRBD1. This CDR3 has 16 amino acids. J lost 3 bases, V lost 5 bases, and 12 bases had no gene match. Germline CDR1 MGHRA, CDR2 YSYEKL. The CDR3 region is CASSSRTGTEYYGYTF. The CDR3 coding sequence is TGCGCCAGCAGCTCCCGGACCGGGACAGAGTACTATGGCTACACCTTC.

The gene calls are TRBV7-9 and TRBJ1-2; no firm D call. CDR3 length equals 11 residues. V lost 7 bases to trimming and J lost 10 bases, with 13 bases between them. Germline V gene lookup returns CDR1 SEHNR and CDR2 FQNEAQ (reference sequence). The CDR3 coding sequence is TGTGCCAGCACCCCTGGAGGGCACTACACCTTC. Translated: CASTPGGHYTF.

The gene calls are TRBV2 and TRBJ2-2; 10 bases align to TRBD2. CDR3 length equals 14 residues. CDR1 is SNHLY and CDR2 is FYNNEI in the germline V gene. Unmatched junction bases numbered 6, after V lost 9 bases and J lost 5 bases. The CDR3 DNA is TGTGCCAGTTTAGCGGGGGGCCTTACCGGGGAGCTGTTTTTT. Its protein product is CASLAGGLTGELFF.

The rearrangement joins TRBV18 to TRBJ2-2; D not certain. V dropped 3 bases and J dropped 0 bases, with 11 bases sitting between them. In germline, CDR1 is KGHSH, CDR2 LQKENI. The CDR3 is 16 residues long. For the CDR3, the DNA is TGTGCCAGCTCACCCCCGCAGGTAGCGAACACCGGGGAGCTGTTTTTT. This sequence encodes CASSPPQVANTGELFF. The whole variable domain, filled in from reference TRBV18 and TRBJ2-2, reads NAGVMQNPRHLVRRRGQEARLRCSPMKGHSHVYWYRQLPEEGLKFMVYLQKENIIDESGMPKERFSAEFPKEGPSILRIQQVVRGDSAAYFCASSPPQVANTGELFFGEGSRLTVL.

The gene calls are TRBV5-6 and TRBJ1-1, with a tentative D call TRBD1 (6 bases). V lost 0 bases and J 8 bases, leaving 14 bases between the germline ends. The CDR3 is 14 residues long. Germline assignment: CDR1 SGHDT and CDR2 YYEEEE. This CDR3 is CASSLGGWTEEAFF. The CDR3 DNA reads TGTGCCAGCAGCTTGGGTGGTTGGACAGAGGAAGCTTTCTTT.

The V call is TRBV9, the J call TRBJ2-3; no firm D call. V was trimmed by 0 bases and J by 0 bases, leaving 8 bases between them. The CDR3 consists of 15 residues. Germline V gene data show CDR1 as SGDLS and CDR2 as YYNGEE. The CDR3 region has the DNA TGTGCCAGCAGCGTAGGATCCAGTAGCACAGATACGCAGTATTTT. Translated: CASSVGSSSTDTQYF.

This sequence joins TRBV13 and TRBJ2-7; the match to TRBD2 covers 7 bases. J gave up 3 bases and V 5 bases, and 10 bases lay outside the gene matches. CDR3 length: 15 amino acids. CDR1 is PRHDT, CDR2 FYEKMQ, per germline (reference sequence). As DNA, the CDR3 is TGTGCCAGCAGCCCACGGACTGGGGGGGACTACGAGCAGTACTTC. This encodes CASSPRTGGDYEQYF.

The chain combines TRBV11-2 with TRBJ2-7; D ambiguous. The V end lost 4 bases, the J end lost 5 bases, and 9 bases lay between the germline ends. CDR3 length equals 12 residues. The germline gives CDR1 SGHAT, CDR2 FQNNGV. The CDR3 DNA follows: TGTGCCAGCAGCTCCACTGTCCACGAGCAGTACTTC. Its translation is CASSSTVHEQYF.

This clone was recorded only once. The CDR3 spells CASSEFYEAGNYGYTF. In DNA form, the CDR3 reads TGTGCCAGCAGTGAGTTCTACGAGGCGGGTAACTATGGCTACACCTTC. The chain combines TRBV25-1 with TRBJ1-2; D remains unclear. This CDR3 has 16 amino acids. Trimming took off 3 bases at V and 1 base at J, with 15 bases between the two ends. Germline V gene sequence: CDR1 MGHDK, CDR2 SYGVNS.

The J gene is TRBJ2-7, the V gene TRBV6-1; 9 bases match TRBD1. Per the germline V gene, CDR1 is MNHNS and CDR2 is SASEGT. V was clipped by 0 bases and J by 3 bases; unmatched bases: 6. This CDR3 has 16 amino acids. Written as DNA, the CDR3 is TGTGCCAGCAGTGAAGCGCCAGGGACAGGGAGCTACGAGCAGTACTTC. It yields the protein CASSEAPGTGSYEQYF.

The chain uses TRBV7-9 and TRBJ1-1; perhaps TRBD1 as D (5 bases). Germline lookup yields CDR1 SEHNR and CDR2 FQNEAQ (reference sequence). V was cut by 5 bases and J by 11 bases, with 15 bases left in between. The CDR3 runs to 12 residues. The CDR3 region has the DNA TGTGCCAGCAGCCTTGGGGGGGTTGGTGCTTTCTTT. It specifies CASSLGGVGAFF.

CDR3 amino acids: CATSRVSGLTNEKLFF. DNA for the CDR3: TGTGCCACCAGCAGAGTTTCAGGCCTAACTAATGAAAAACTGTTTTTT. The genes are TRBV15 and TRBJ1-4; D gene uncertain. From germline, CDR1 is LNHNV and CDR2 YYDKDF (reference sequence). There are 16 residues in the CDR3. V lost 1 base and J 1 base, leaving 10 bases between the germline ends.

The V gene is TRBV20-1, the J gene TRBJ1-2; no definite D call. The CDR3 sequence is 9 residues long. CDR1 and CDR2 from the germline V gene are DFQATT and SNEGSKA (reference sequence). CDR3 sequence: CSLNYGYTF. The CDR3 DNA follows: TGCAGCCTAAACTATGGCTACACCTTC.

CDR3 sequence: CASSQLATTDTQYF. The CDR3 nucleotides are TGTGCCAGCAGCCAGCTAGCTACCACAGATACGCAGTATTTT. The V gene is TRBV7-2, the J gene TRBJ2-3, with D possibly matching TRBD2 (5 bases). The CDR3 extends over 14 amino acids. V lost 5 bases and J lost 2, with 11 bases in between. Germline CDR1 is SGHTA and CDR2 is FQGNSA.

The V gene is TRBV27, the J gene TRBJ1-3, with 8 bases fitting TRBD1. This CDR3 is built from 13 residues. V shed 5 bases, J shed 4 bases, and the junction held 1 base outside the gene matches. The V gene's germline CDR1 is MNHEY and CDR2 SMNVEV (reference sequence). Here the CDR3 reads CASSQGAGNTIYF. The CDR3 region has the DNA TGTGCCAGCAGTCAGGGGGCGGGAAACACCATATATTTT.

The chain employs TRBV29-1 and TRBJ2-1, with 7 bases aligning to TRBD2. Germline V CDR1 and CDR2: SQVTM, ANQGSEA. V lost 6 bases to trimming and J lost 2 bases; unmatched junction nucleotides: 10. CDR3 length: 15 residues. As DNA, the CDR3 is TGCAGCGTCCCGGCCCCTAGCGGACCCTACAATGAGCAGTTCTTC. Its translation is CSVPAPSGPYNEQFF.